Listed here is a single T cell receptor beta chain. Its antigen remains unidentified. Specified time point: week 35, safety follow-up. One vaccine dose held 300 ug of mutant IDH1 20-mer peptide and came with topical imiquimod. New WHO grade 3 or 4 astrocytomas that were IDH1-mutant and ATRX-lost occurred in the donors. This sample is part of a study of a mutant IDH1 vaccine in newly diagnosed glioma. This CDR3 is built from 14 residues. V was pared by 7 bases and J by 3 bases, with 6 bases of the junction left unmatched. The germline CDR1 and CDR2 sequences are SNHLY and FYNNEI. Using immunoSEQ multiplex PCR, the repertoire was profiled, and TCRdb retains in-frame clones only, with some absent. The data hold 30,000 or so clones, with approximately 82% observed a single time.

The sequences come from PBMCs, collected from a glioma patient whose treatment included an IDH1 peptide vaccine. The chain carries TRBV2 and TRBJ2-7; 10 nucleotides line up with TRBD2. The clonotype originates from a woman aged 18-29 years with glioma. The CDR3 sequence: CASKREGLVYEQYF. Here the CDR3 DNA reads TGTGCCAGCAAGCGGGAGGGCCTTGTCTACGAGCAGTACTTC.